This TCR beta chain comes out of a study of blood T cell repertoires in COVID-19. Germline trimming cut 4 bases from V and 8 bases from J; bases unmatched to any gene: 8. The CDR3 has 14 residues. Germline values: CDR1 SGHRS, CDR2 YFSETQ. Repertoires were generated with immunoSEQ multiplex PCR, while TCRdb's copy carries only in-frame clones and drops some. Among over 200,000 clones listed, about 70% were seen once. The sequenced material came from peripheral blood. This rearrangement joins TRBV5-1 to TRBJ1-4; 7 bases line up with TRBD1. This TCR derives from a woman aged 80 or older with acute or convalescent COVID-19. DNA of the CDR3: TGCGCCAGCAGCCGAGGGGGCGCGGGGGAAAAACTGTTTTTT. The encoded protein is CASSRGGAGEKLFF.